The TCR beta chain under discussion was sequenced for a study of T cell responses to AZD1222 COVID-19 vaccine. Overall study: Whether given at about 4 or about 12 weeks, second doses were pooled. Whole-study results and caveats: The donors showed a predominance of white British ancestry and of females, with possible underestimation of clonal diversity.

This CDR3 is 13 amino acids long. Deletions cut 6 bases from V and 4 bases from J, with 11 bases between. Clones were read by immunoSEQ multiplex PCR, and TCRdb kept only the in-frame ones, dropping some. The sample yields about 130,000 clones, roughly 82% seen once. As for this clone: The antigen is not known.

The chain uses TRBV12-3 or TRBV12-4 and TRBJ2-3; D is possibly TRBD2 (6 bases). This receptor was identified in an adult in good health. This specimen consisted of peripheral blood, obtained on day 0 of AZD1222 vaccination. CDR3 region: CASREGVADTQYF. The CDR3 DNA reads TGTGCCAGCAGGGAGGGAGTGGCAGATACGCAGTATTTT.